The next 27 T cell receptor beta chains were all read from a single sample in a study of yellow fever vaccine responses in identical twins. One entry per CDR3 protein, called by TCRdb with MiXCR from the RT-PCR reads. In the table there are roughly 23,000 distinct CDR3 sequences, 77% of which are singletons. Sequencing was performed on T cells from blood (PBMCs), unsorted or a sorted subset (not recorded which), taken before or after yellow fever vaccination (not recorded which). The receptor set was obtained from a woman under 30 who received the yellow fever vaccine.

The J gene is TRBJ2-7, the V gene TRBV7-9; a possible D gene is TRBD1 (5 bases). The CDR3 length is 13 residues. Germline V gene data show CDR1 as SEHNR and CDR2 as FQNEAQ (reference sequence). V lost 5 bases, J lost 0 bases, and 8 bases lay in between. The CDR3: CASSKDNSYEQYF. In DNA, the CDR3 is TGTGCCAGCAGCAAGGACAACTCCTACGAGCAGTACTTC. Filled out from reference TRBV7-9 and TRBJ2-7, the complete variable domain reads DTGVSQNPRHKITKRGQNVTFRCDPISEHNRLYWYRQTLGQGPEFLTYFQNEAQLEKSRLLSDRFSAERPKGSFSTLEIQRTEQGDSAMYLCASSKDNSYEQYFGPGTRLTVT.

The chain uses TRBV11-1 and TRBJ2-1; D may correspond to TRBD1 or TRBD2 (6 bases each). This CDR3 region has 13 residues. With 8 bases removed from V and 8 bases from J, the gap between germline ends came to 16 bases. Germline V gene sequence: CDR1 SGHAT, CDR2 FQDESV (reference sequence). The CDR3 sequence is CASHVTGADEQFF. CDR3 sequence (DNA): TGTGCCAGCCACGTAACGGGGGCGGATGAGCAGTTCTTC.

This clonotype has only a few counts. The chain employs TRBV20-1 and TRBJ1-3; TRBD1 might be the D (6 bases). The length of the CDR3 is 15 residues. V dropped 4 bases and J dropped 3 bases, with 16 bases sitting between them. The germline V gene has CDR1 DFQATT and CDR2 SNEGSKA (reference sequence). In nucleotides, the CDR3 is TGCAGTGCTATCCGGGGCAGGGGTTTTGGAAACACCATATATTTT. This sequence encodes CSAIRGRGFGNTIYF.

The gene calls are TRBV24-1 and TRBJ2-3; possible D gene TRBD2, 5 bases. Looked up from germline, CDR1 is KGHDR and CDR2 is SFDVKD. This CDR3 is built from 13 residues. V lost 9 bases, J lost 3 bases, and 12 bases lay in between. The DNA of the CDR3 is TGTGCCACCGAGGGAAGGAGGACAGATACGCAGTATTTT. It is translated as CATEGRRTDTQYF.

This chain uses TRBV18 with TRBJ2-5; unclear D gene. This CDR3 region has 12 residues. CDR1 and CDR2 (germline): KGHSH, LQKENI. Between the trimmed V and J ends, which lost 0 bases and 2 bases, there was a span of 1 base. The CDR3 DNA sequence: TGTGCCAGCTCACCACCACAAGAGACCCAGTACTTC. Translated, it gives CASSPPQETQYF.

As regards this clonotype: The germline gene is not matched at one end of the junction; a read error may be the cause. This rearrangement joins TRBV27 to TRBJ2-3; TRBD2 agrees at 7 bases. The germline CDR1 and CDR2 sequences are MNHEY and SMNVEV (reference sequence). This CDR3 has 14 amino acids. The CDR3 here is CASSLETSRDTQYF. The CDR3 DNA follows: TGTGCCAGCAGTTTAGAGACTAGCAGAGATACGCAGTATTTT.

V gene TRBV2 combines with J gene TRBJ1-1, with D unresolved. Per the germline V gene, CDR1 is SNHLY and CDR2 is FYNNEI. The V end was cut by 4 bases, the J end by 3 bases, with 12 bases between. CDR3 length equals 14 residues. The CDR3: CASSVRPGDTEAFF. The CDR3 coding sequence is TGTGCCAGCAGTGTTAGGCCCGGGGACACTGAAGCTTTCTTT.

The chain joins TRBV6-5 to TRBJ1-2; no firm D call. The germline CDR1 and CDR2 sequences are MNHEY and SVGAGI. This CDR3 is 15 amino acids long. V was trimmed by 4 bases and J by 0 bases, leaving 12 bases between them. CDR3 amino acids: CASSSLTEANYGYTF. Written as DNA, the CDR3 is TGTGCCAGCAGTTCCCTCACAGAAGCTAACTATGGCTACACCTTC.

The rearrangement uses TRBV4-1 and TRBJ2-5; 9 positions match TRBD1. Germline lookup yields CDR1 MGHRA and CDR2 YSYEKL. The V segment lost 4 bases and the J segment 4 bases; nucleotides outside the gene matches: 10. CDR3 length: 16 amino acids. DNA of the CDR3: TGCGCCAGCAGCCGGACCTATCAGACAGGGGGAGAGACCCAGTACTTC. This encodes CASSRTYQTGGETQYF.

This chain connects TRBV27 to TRBJ1-5; D not resolved. The CDR3 has 14 amino acids. V was shortened by 5 bases and J by 5 bases, with 13 bases between the two germline ends. Looked up from germline, CDR1 is MNHEY and CDR2 is SMNVEV (reference sequence). The CDR3 here is CASSAGRAYQPQHF. CDR3 DNA sequence: TGTGCCAGCAGTGCGGGGAGGGCTTATCAGCCCCAGCATTTT.

This clonotype appeared a few times. This sequence joins TRBV11-2 and TRBJ1-5; D remains unclear. The CDR3 has 12 residues. V was clipped by 1 base and J by 4 bases, with 2 bases between them. The germline gives CDR1 SGHAT, CDR2 FQNNGV. CDR3 nucleotide sequence: TGTGCCAGCAGCTTAGGGAATCAGCCCCAGCATTTT. This sequence encodes CASSLGNQPQHF.

This sequence joins TRBV5-1 and TRBJ2-1; D is undetermined. This CDR3 spans 15 amino acids. V was cut by 0 bases and J by 8 bases, with 15 bases left in between. The germline V gene has CDR1 SGHRS and CDR2 YFSETQ. CDR3 region: CASSLGGRAFDEQFF. CDR3 in DNA: TGCGCCAGCAGCTTGGGGGGTAGGGCCTTCGATGAGCAGTTCTTC.

The chain uses TRBV23-1 and TRBJ1-2; possibly TRBD1 for D (5 bases). TRBV23-1 belongs to the ORF category, with a function that is uncertain. The germline V and J ends were trimmed by 4 bases and 3 bases, with 15 bases remaining between them. There are 15 residues in the CDR3. CDR3 DNA sequence: TGCGCCAGCAGTCCGGGACTGCTGCTTTACTATGGCTACACCTTC. It encodes CASSPGLLLYYGYTF.

The rearrangement joins TRBV20-1 to TRBJ2-5; perhaps TRBD2 as D (5 bases). Looked up from germline, CDR1 is DFQATT and CDR2 is SNEGSKA (reference sequence). The CDR3 has 11 amino acids. CDR3 coding DNA: TGCACCGCTGGAGGCCCCGGGGCCCAGTACTTC. This gives the protein CTAGGPGAQYF.

The table lists this clonotype with a few counts. The chain recombines TRBV28 with TRBJ2-2; possibly TRBD1 for D (5 bases). This CDR3 region has 15 residues. Germline V CDR1 and CDR2: MDHEN, SYDVKM. V lost 9 bases, J lost 7 bases, and 21 bases lay in between. CDR3 bases: TGTGCCAGTAACAGGATTTCTCGTAGGAACGGGGAGCTGTTTTTT. Amino acid sequence: CASNRISRRNGELFF.

The rearrangement uses TRBV29-1 and TRBJ1-1; no clear D gene. The CDR3 consists of 10 residues. With 5 bases removed from V and 1 base from J, the gap between germline ends came to 2 bases. Germline V gives CDR1 SQVTM, CDR2 ANQGSEA. The CDR3: CSVKNTEAFF. The CDR3 DNA sequence: TGCAGCGTTAAGAACACTGAAGCTTTCTTT.

This clonotype appeared a single time. This chain links TRBV11-1 with TRBJ2-5, with D possibly being TRBD1 (6 bases). The germline V gene encodes CDR1 SGHAT and CDR2 FQDESV (reference sequence). Deletions cut 1 base from V and 0 bases from J, with 12 bases between. This CDR3 has 16 amino acids. This CDR3 is CASSLVGDINQETQYF. CDR3 DNA: TGTGCCAGCAGCTTAGTTGGGGACATAAACCAAGAGACCCAGTACTTC.

The V call is TRBV25-1, the J call TRBJ2-7; 10 bases align to TRBD1. The CDR3 has 16 residues. Germline-derived CDR1 and CDR2 are MGHDK and SYGVNS. V was pared by 6 bases and J by 2 bases, with 10 bases of the junction left unmatched. The CDR3: CASRPQGQGSPYEQYV. Written as DNA, the CDR3 is TGTGCCAGCAGGCCCCAGGGACAGGGGAGTCCCTACGAGCAGTACGTC.

The chain uses TRBV7-6 and TRBJ2-1, with D possibly being TRBD1 (6 bases). The V and J ends lost 5 bases and 5 bases respectively, with 19 bases between them. The germline V gene encodes CDR1 SGHVS and CDR2 FNYEAQ. The CDR3 consists of 16 residues. The CDR3 reads CASSAGDSDRNNEQFF. The CDR3, as DNA: TGTGCCAGCAGCGCCGGAGACTCGGACAGAAACAATGAGCAGTTCTTC.

This clonotype was recorded once. CDR3 protein: CASSQVGATSSYNEQFF. Here the CDR3 DNA reads TGTGCCAGCAGCCAGGTCGGGGCGACTAGCTCCTACAATGAGCAGTTCTTC. The chain is built from TRBV4-2 and TRBJ2-1; possible D gene TRBD2, 6 bases. Germline loops: CDR1 LGHNA, CDR2 YNFKEQ. Trimming cost V 3 bases and J 0 bases, with 15 bases left between them. The CDR3 extends over 17 amino acids.

A few counts support this clonotype. The chain carries TRBV7-7 and TRBJ2-1, with a tentative D call TRBD1 (5 bases). The V and J ends lost 5 bases and 4 bases respectively, with 12 bases between them. CDR1 is SSHAT and CDR2 is FNYEAQ in the germline V gene (reference sequence). This CDR3 is built from 14 residues. CDR3 loop: CASSARGRYNEQFF. In nucleotides, the CDR3 is TGTGCCAGCAGCGCAAGGGGAAGGTACAATGAGCAGTTCTTC.

The CDR3 coding sequence is TGTGCCAGCAGTTACCGACAGGGTGGCAATGAGCAGTTCTTC. Residues: CASSYRQGGNEQFF. J is TRBJ2-1 and V is TRBV27; 7 bases line up with TRBD1. J gave up 6 bases and V 4 bases, and 6 bases lay outside the gene matches. Germline CDR1 and CDR2: MNHEY and SMNVEV (reference sequence). The CDR3 loop spans 14 amino acids.

The rearrangement links TRBV10-3 to TRBJ1-2; possibly TRBD1 for D (5 bases). The V end was cut by 7 bases, the J end by 0 bases, with 9 bases between. The CDR3 covers 13 residues. CDR1 and CDR2 (germline): ENHRY, SYGVKD. The CDR3 protein is CAITDSPNYGYTF. CDR3 nucleotides: TGTGCCATCACTGACAGTCCTAACTATGGCTACACCTTC.

The chain recombines TRBV19 with TRBJ2-6; D is undetermined. V was pared by 5 bases and J by 0 bases, with 5 bases between. The CDR3 is 14 residues long. Per the germline V gene, CDR1 is LNHDA and CDR2 is SQIVND (reference sequence). The CDR3 spells CASSPPSGANVLTF. The CDR3 coding sequence is TGTGCCAGTAGTCCTCCCTCTGGGGCCAACGTCCTGACTTTC.

The table lists this clonotype with a few counts. This chain uses TRBV27 with TRBJ2-7; TRBD1 agrees at 12 bases. The CDR3 totals 13 residues. The germline gives CDR1 MNHEY, CDR2 SMNVEV (reference sequence). After removal of 8 bases from V and 7 bases from J, the junction contained 6 bases not matched to a gene. The CDR3, as DNA: TGTGCCAGCGGGACAGGGGGCTGGAGGGAGCAGTACTTC. This encodes CASGTGGWREQYF.

The CDR3 loop reads CASSASGQDNSPLHF. In DNA, the CDR3 is TGTGCCAGCAGCGCCTCGGGACAAGATAATTCACCCCTCCACTTT. The chain is built from TRBV9 and TRBJ1-6, with a possible D match to TRBD1 (6 bases). The V gene's germline CDR1 is SGDLS and CDR2 YYNGEE. Trimming shortened V by 3 bases and J by 5 bases, and 12 bases separated the two germline ends. The CDR3 extends over 15 amino acids. The full variable domain, completed using reference TRBV9 and TRBJ1-6, is DSGVTQTPKHLITATGQRVTLRCSPRSGDLSVYWYQQSLDQGLQFLIQYYNGEERAKGNILERFSAQQFPDLHSELNLSSLELGDSALYFCASSASGQDNSPLHFGNGTRLTVT.

The V gene is TRBV4-1, the J gene TRBJ2-1; 10 bases are a match to TRBD2. The V segment lost 4 bases and the J segment 4 bases; nucleotides outside the gene matches: 7. There are 16 residues in the CDR3. Germline V gene data show CDR1 as MGHRA and CDR2 as YSYEKL. Here the CDR3 reads CASSPNLAGGYNEQFF. The CDR3 nucleotides read TGCGCCAGCAGCCCGAACTTAGCGGGGGGTTACAATGAGCAGTTCTTC.